A selection of T cell receptor beta chains follows, all from one sample in a study of Ad26.COV2.S vaccination and SARS-CoV-2 variants. Clones were sequenced by immunoSEQ multiplex PCR, and TCRdb holds only the in-frame ones, with some missing. Of about 400,000 clones in the sample, 75% to 90% are singletons; the top ten hold approximately 1.9%. The sequences come from peripheral blood, collected in a trial of Ad26.COV2.S vaccine versus placebo. The source of these receptors is a person between 18 and 65 years old who received the Ad26.COV2.S COVID-19 vaccine or a placebo. Both conserved end residues are trimmed from each CDR3. Each record gives: J gene, clone size, V gene, CDR3 protein. Clone size, where shown, is once, few, many, or a class for clones that have expanded.

j_call: TRBJ2-5; clone_size: -; v_call: TRBV28; cdr3_aa: ASSFETGRNQETQY
j_call: TRBJ2-1; clone_size: -; v_call: TRBV6-2/TRBV6-3; cdr3_aa: ASSYRGGDNEQF
j_call: TRBJ2-7; clone_size: -; v_call: TRBV4-1; cdr3_aa: ASSQEGLAGAESYEQY
j_call: TRBJ1-1; clone_size: once; v_call: TRBV5-1; cdr3_aa: ASSTLTGEVTEAF
j_call: TRBJ1-5; clone_size: -; v_call: TRBV7-2; cdr3_aa: ASSLDGYNQPQH
j_call: TRBJ2-7; clone_size: -; v_call: TRBV5-4; cdr3_aa: ASSFRAGSYEQY
j_call: TRBJ1-3; clone_size: -; v_call: TRBV28; cdr3_aa: ASSLKGIIY
j_call: TRBJ2-7; clone_size: few; v_call: TRBV18; cdr3_aa: ASSPAGGGAYEQY
j_call: TRBJ1-1; clone_size: -; v_call: TRBV11-3; cdr3_aa: ASSLDVVGEMNTEAF
j_call: TRBJ1-1; clone_size: many; v_call: TRBV29-1; cdr3_aa: SVGQGSRTEAF
j_call: TRBJ2-1; clone_size: -; v_call: TRBV4-3; cdr3_aa: ASSQELQGNEQF
j_call: TRBJ2-5; clone_size: -; v_call: TRBV5-5; cdr3_aa: ASSLGTASGTQY
j_call: TRBJ1-1; clone_size: -; v_call: TRBV5-1; cdr3_aa: ASSAGQARTEAF
j_call: TRBJ1-5; clone_size: -; v_call: TRBV30; cdr3_aa: AWSLGNEPQH
j_call: TRBJ2-2; clone_size: -; v_call: TRBV4-2; cdr3_aa: ASSQEEREYPGELF
j_call: TRBJ1-1; clone_size: -; v_call: TRBV7-2; cdr3_aa: ASLTSGQGGFTEAF
j_call: TRBJ1-6; clone_size: -; v_call: TRBV30; cdr3_aa: AWSYGQGGNSPLH
j_call: TRBJ2-1; clone_size: -; v_call: TRBV6-4; cdr3_aa: ASSEFGGTEQF
j_call: TRBJ2-1; clone_size: many; v_call: TRBV3-1/TRBV3-2; cdr3_aa: ASSQESGVGNEQF
j_call: TRBJ2-6; clone_size: few; v_call: TRBV15; cdr3_aa: ATSPVGSGGGANVLT
j_call: TRBJ1-2; clone_size: -; v_call: TRBV9; cdr3_aa: ASSPASSSANYGYT
j_call: TRBJ1-2; clone_size: -; v_call: TRBV29-1; cdr3_aa: SAGTGAYGYT
j_call: TRBJ2-7; clone_size: -; v_call: TRBV3-1/TRBV3-2; cdr3_aa: ASSQESGVYEQY
j_call: TRBJ1-3; clone_size: -; v_call: TRBV9; cdr3_aa: ASSVTGNSGNTIY
j_call: TRBJ1-5; clone_size: -; v_call: TRBV15; cdr3_aa: ATSVLQGGNQPQH
j_call: TRBJ1-3; clone_size: few; v_call: TRBV6-5; cdr3_aa: ASSPSGSPGNTIY
j_call: TRBJ1-6; clone_size: -; v_call: TRBV28; cdr3_aa: ASNSGQPNSPLH
j_call: TRBJ1-4; clone_size: -; v_call: TRBV7-6; cdr3_aa: ASSLSTGRGEKLF